These 26 T cell receptor beta chains share one sample of origin, sequenced in a study of early T cells in non-severe SARS-CoV-2 infection. TCRdb fed the 5' RACE reads into MiXCR, producing one record per CDR3 protein. The sample holds approximately 70,000 distinct CDR3 sequences; around 13% are singletons and the top ten take roughly 1.2%. Sequenced material: whole blood. All receptors derive from an adult who was a healthcare worker with PCR-confirmed SARS-CoV-2 infection or an uninfected control (not recorded which).

The sample holds many counts of this clonotype. The chain combines TRBV6-6 with TRBJ2-4; no firm D call. Trimming left V 1 base short and J 7 bases short, with 5 bases between. From germline, CDR1 is MNHNY and CDR2 SVGAGI (reference sequence). The CDR3 has 12 amino acids. The CDR3: CASSYLGNIQYF. The DNA of the CDR3 is TGTGCCAGCAGTTACTTGGGGAACATTCAGTACTTC.

CDR3 bases: TGTGCCAGTAGTCCCGACCCTAATCAGCCCCAGCATTTT. This codes for CASSPDPNQPQHF. The chain is built from TRBV19 and TRBJ1-5; D remains unclear. This CDR3 is built from 13 residues. Trimming pared 5 bases from V and 4 bases from J, leaving 9 bases between. The germline V gene encodes CDR1 LNHDA and CDR2 SQIVND (reference sequence).

This clonotype was picked up many times. The chain combines TRBV12-3 or TRBV12-4 with TRBJ1-1; the D is unclear. V was trimmed by 1 base and J by 1 base, leaving 7 bases between them. This CDR3 is built from 14 residues. DNA for the CDR3: TGTGCCAGCAGTTTAGATCTCAAGAACACTGAAGCTTTCTTT. Its translation: CASSLDLKNTEAFF.

This clonotype appeared many times. The V gene is TRBV4-3, the J gene TRBJ2-1; 9 bases align to TRBD2. Germline CDR1 and CDR2: LGHNA and YSLEER. The trim removed 3 bases at V and 9 bases at J, leaving 12 bases unmatched. The CDR3 length is 16 residues. CDR3 protein: CASSHYLAGELGEQFF. CDR3 sequence (DNA): TGCGCCAGCAGCCATTACTTAGCGGGAGAGTTGGGTGAGCAGTTCTTC.

This clonotype was counted ten times or more. The chain employs TRBV29-1 and TRBJ1-2, with D unresolved. Germline CDR1 reads SQVTM; CDR2 reads ANQGSEA. CDR3 length: 14 amino acids. Trimming took off 0 bases at V and 3 bases at J, with 11 bases between the two ends. The CDR3 nucleotides are TGCAGCGTTGAAGATCCTGGCAGGCACTATGGCTACACCTTC. This codes for CSVEDPGRHYGYTF.

This clonotype has a count of ten or more. The gene calls are TRBV24-1 and TRBJ1-1, with D unresolved. V dropped 3 bases and J dropped 1 base, with 5 bases sitting between them. Germline assignment: CDR1 KGHDR and CDR2 SFDVKD. This CDR3 has 13 residues. The CDR3 nucleotides are TGTGCCACCAGTGATATTCCGAACACTGAAGCTTTCTTT. Translating it yields CATSDIPNTEAFF.

In this sample, this clonotype turned up many times. The chain employs TRBV9 and TRBJ1-2, with D uncertain. The length of the CDR3 is 15 residues. The germline V gene has CDR1 SGDLS and CDR2 YYNGEE. V lost 2 bases, J lost 4 bases, and 15 bases lay in between. This CDR3 reads CASSVSPTPVYGYTF. CDR3 DNA: TGTGCCAGCAGCGTTAGCCCAACCCCCGTCTATGGCTACACCTTC.

This clonotype was observed at least ten times. The V and J genes are TRBV2 and TRBJ2-3; TRBD2 matches 8 bases. The CDR3 has 15 residues. Per the germline V gene, CDR1 is SNHLY and CDR2 is FYNNEI. J was trimmed by 6 bases and V by 6 bases; bases with no gene match: 11. This CDR3 reads CASSHYSGAGDTQYF. For the CDR3, the DNA is TGTGCCAGCAGCCATTATAGCGGGGCCGGGGATACGCAGTATTTT.

This clonotype showed up many times. The rearrangement joins TRBV20-1 to TRBJ2-1, with 7 bases fitting TRBD1. Germline V gives CDR1 DFQATT, CDR2 SNEGSKA (reference sequence). The CDR3 extends over 17 amino acids. After removal of 0 bases from V and 5 bases from J, the junction contained 13 bases not matched to a gene. Here the CDR3 DNA reads TGCAGTGCTAGAGAGCCGCTGCCGAGGGGGCCCAACAATGAGCAGTTCTTC. Its protein is CSAREPLPRGPNNEQFF.

This clonotype has at least ten counts. The J gene is TRBJ2-5, the V gene TRBV12-3 or TRBV12-4; the D gene is possibly TRBD1 (5 bases). The CDR3 is made up of 14 amino acids. Trimming removed 6 bases from V and 0 bases from J, with 11 bases in between. This CDR3 reads CASSWGRNQETQYF. The CDR3 DNA follows: TGTGCCAGCAGCTGGGGCCGAAACCAAGAGACCCAGTACTTC.

The sample holds a few counts of this clonotype. This chain links TRBV4-2 with TRBJ2-5, with 7 bases that match TRBD1. Losses at the gene ends were 1 base for V and 5 bases for J; bases not matched to a gene: 10. The CDR3 contains 16 residues. Per germline, CDR1 LGHNA and CDR2 YNFKEQ. The DNA for the CDR3 is TGTGCCAGCAGCCAAGCGCATCGGGACAGAGAGGAGACCCAGTACTTC. Translating it yields CASSQAHRDREETQYF.

This clonotype appeared many times. V and J are TRBV7-2 and TRBJ2-7; 8 bases agree with TRBD2. The V and J ends lost 1 base and 3 bases, in that order; junction bases with no gene match: 14. Germline values: CDR1 SGHTA, CDR2 FQGNSA. The CDR3 runs to 18 residues. In nucleotides, the CDR3 is TGTGCCAGCAGCTTAGAAATTTTTAGCGGGGCTGGATACTACGAGCAGTACTTC. Translation gives CASSLEIFSGAGYYEQYF.

This clonotype showed up many times. The CDR3 sequence: CASSDSGQGAAGEQYF. The CDR3 nucleotides are TGTGCCAGCAGTGATTCGGGACAGGGGGCAGCAGGCGAGCAGTACTTC. The chain employs TRBV25-1 and TRBJ2-7, with TRBD1 identical over 12 bases. Trimming took 3 bases from V and 6 from J; bases not matched to a gene: 9. CDR1 is MGHDK and CDR2 is SYGVNS in the germline V gene. The CDR3 has 16 amino acids.

This clonotype was recorded at least ten times. The rearrangement joins TRBV28 to TRBJ1-6; D gene uncertain. Trimming stripped 3 bases from V and 8 bases from J, with 14 bases between. The CDR3 is made up of 15 amino acids. Looked up from germline, CDR1 is MDHEN and CDR2 is SYDVKM. CDR3 bases: TGTGCCAGCAGTTTTATCGGTCAGGTTTATTCACCCCTCCACTTT. Encoded protein: CASSFIGQVYSPLHF.

This clonotype is judged medium-sized. The J gene is TRBJ2-1, the V gene TRBV6-2 or TRBV6-3; 9 nucleotides align to TRBD1. V trimming: 6 bases; J trimming: 4 bases; junction bases outside the gene matches: 7. Germline V gene sequence: CDR1 MNHEY, CDR2 SVGEGT. The CDR3 totals 15 residues. DNA for the CDR3: TGTGCCAGCAGCCACACAGGGGGCGCATACAATGAGCAGTTCTTC. This sequence encodes CASSHTGGAYNEQFF.

This clonotype occurred many times. The V call is TRBV11-2, the J call TRBJ2-7; the match to TRBD1 covers 9 bases. V lost 5 bases and J lost 5; bases outside the gene matches: 4. Germline V lookup: CDR1 SGHAT, CDR2 FQNNGV. There are 13 residues in the CDR3. CDR3 loop: CASSPGQGNEQYF. The CDR3 DNA sequence: TGTGCCAGCAGCCCAGGACAGGGGAACGAGCAGTACTTC.

This clonotype occurred a few times. The V and J genes are TRBV28 and TRBJ1-1; TRBD1 matches 8 bases. J was trimmed by 4 bases and V by 2 bases; bases with no gene match: 9. This CDR3 has 16 amino acids. Germline CDR1 is MDHEN and CDR2 is SYDVKM. CDR3 sequence: CASSLPSDRGPTEAFF. CDR3 DNA sequence: TGTGCCAGCAGTTTACCCTCTGACAGGGGACCCACTGAAGCTTTCTTT.

This clonotype was observed many times. The rearrangement joins TRBV20-1 to TRBJ1-1; TRBD1 aligns across 8 bases. The germline V gene has CDR1 DFQATT and CDR2 SNEGSKA (reference sequence). The CDR3 extends over 14 amino acids. V dropped 5 bases and J dropped 2; count of bases not matched to a gene: 7. The CDR3 coding sequence is TGCAGTGCTCCCCCGACAGGGGAAAACACTGAAGCTTTCTTT. This sequence encodes CSAPPTGENTEAFF.

This clonotype showed up just a few times. This sequence joins TRBV29-1 and TRBJ1-1, with TRBD1 as a possible D gene (5 bases). Trimming left V 3 bases short and J 4 bases short, with 12 bases between. The CDR3 loop spans 13 amino acids. CDR1 SQVTM and CDR2 ANQGSEA come from the germline V gene. DNA for the CDR3: TGCAGCGTTGAGGTGTCTAGGGGCACTGAAGCTTTCTTT. Translation: CSVEVSRGTEAFF.

This clonotype was observed many times. This chain uses TRBV6-5 with TRBJ2-5; 11 bases match TRBD2. Losses at the gene ends were 6 bases for V and 5 bases for J; bases not matched to a gene: 8. The CDR3 covers 15 residues. Germline CDR1 and CDR2: MNHEY and SVGAGI. CDR3 protein: CASSSTSGSRETQYF. The DNA of the CDR3 is TGTGCCAGCAGCTCCACTAGCGGGAGTCGTGAGACCCAGTACTTC.

Ten or more counts support this clonotype. V is TRBV27 and J is TRBJ2-5; possibly TRBD1 or TRBD2 for D (5 bases each). Trimming stripped 4 bases from V and 6 bases from J, with 12 bases between. The CDR3 sequence is 13 residues long. Germline CDR1 reads MNHEY; CDR2 reads SMNVEV (reference sequence). CDR3 loop: CASSWGGTKTQYF. CDR3 sequence (DNA): TGTGCCAGCAGTTGGGGTGGGACGAAGACCCAGTACTTC.

Only a few counts were recorded for this clonotype. The chain combines TRBV12-3 or TRBV12-4 with TRBJ2-1; 15 bases are a match to TRBD2. J lost 8 bases, V lost 6 bases, and 11 bases had no gene match. The CDR3 contains 17 residues. DNA for the CDR3: TGTGCCAGCAGCGCAAACCCCGGACTAGCGGGGGGGCATGAGCAGTTCTTC. Translation: CASSANPGLAGGHEQFF.

This clonotype was seen many times. The chain couples TRBV6-2 or TRBV6-3 to TRBJ1-2; D is unresolved. This CDR3 has 12 amino acids. V lost 4 bases to trimming and J lost 4 bases, with 7 bases between them. Germline V gives CDR1 MNHEY, CDR2 SVGEGT. The CDR3 region has the DNA TGTGCCAGCAGTTGGGCCGGCTATGGCTACACCTTC. It yields the protein CASSWAGYGYTF.

This clonotype was detected ten times or more. This chain joins TRBV7-9 and TRBJ2-1, with 11 bases that match TRBD2. V shed 6 bases, J shed 4 bases, and the junction held 8 bases outside the gene matches. Germline assignment: CDR1 SEHNR and CDR2 FQNEAQ (reference sequence). This CDR3 is built from 16 residues. The CDR3 DNA sequence: TGTGCCAGCAGTTCCTTTCGGACTAGCGGGTACAATGAGCAGTTCTTC. This codes for CASSSFRTSGYNEQFF.

Ten or more counts support this clonotype. The chain links TRBV7-8 to TRBJ2-1; perhaps TRBD2 as D (6 bases). The CDR3 totals 14 residues. Trimming removed 4 bases at V and 10 bases at J, with 17 bases between. The V gene's germline CDR1 is SGHVS and CDR2 FQNEAQ. CDR3 coding DNA: TGTGCCAGCAGCTCTCAGACGGGACTGACCGAGCAGTTCTTC. As protein: CASSSQTGLTEQFF.

The V and J genes are TRBV28 and TRBJ1-4; D is ambiguous. Trimming removed 6 bases from V and 7 bases from J, with 15 bases in between. Germline V gene lookup returns CDR1 MDHEN and CDR2 SYDVKM. The CDR3 consists of 14 residues. The CDR3 region is CASSFWVASEKLFF. CDR3 in DNA: TGTGCCAGCAGCTTCTGGGTGGCATCTGAAAAACTGTTTTTT. Full variable domain (rest looked up from reference TRBV28 and TRBJ1-4): DVKVTQSSRYLVKRTGEKVFLECVQDMDHENMFWYRQDPGLGLRLIYFSYDVKMKEKGDIPEGYSVSREKKERFSLILESASTNQTSMYLCASSFWVASEKLFFGSGTQLSVL.